One T cell receptor beta chain is described in this entry. Its specific antigen is unknown. Nothing much larger sits one base from this clone, and base qualities are not available. V has 0 bases trimmed and J has 4 bases trimmed; junction bases matching no gene number 9. CDR1 and CDR2 were assigned from the germline V gene as SGHRS and YFSETQ. From cysteine to phenylalanine, the CDR3 is 16 amino acids long. The DNA shown is the 48-base CDR3, in frame from base 1. Each collaborating institution followed its own protocols to collect whole blood in K2EDTA tubes. Collaborator samples were shipped for TCRbeta analysis as frozen whole blood, isolated PBMCs, or DNA extracted from either sample type. The immunoSEQ Assay, a bias-controlled multiplex PCR, was used to amplify TCRbeta CDR3 regions from genomic DNA. As for the original processing: The number of nucleated cells in each sample was estimated from the amplification of reference gene primers within the assay. To quantify the absolute abundance of each unique TCRbeta CDR3 rearrangement, sequence reads were collapsed and filtered. Productive Simpson clonality was computed per sample as the square root of Simpson's diversity index over productive rearrangements. The immuneACCESS repertoire file appears here via TCRdb, limited to in-frame rearrangements. These files lack a portion of the clones; in checked studies, under half of the deficit traces to unresolved V genes, and the cause of the others is not known. Clone size and V and J calls were adopted from that table, with D and trimming inferred from the DNA. This sample gives 200,000 to 250,000 clones in total; 65% to 85% of them show up just once. The ten biggest clones cover roughly 10% of the sample.

The sample belongs to a study of blood T cell repertoires in COVID-19 (dated by TCRdb to the early 2020s). At the level of the whole study: Samples from collaborators originated in the United States, Italy and Spain and spanned both the acute and convalescent phases of COVID-19. Subjects who had been exposed to COVID-19, were actively infected with it, or had recovered from it provided the deeply sampled blood TCRbeta repertoires that made up the dataset. A freely available public database, intended as a resource for researchers studying the immune response to SARS-CoV-2, is where the repertoires were released. Samples came from the ongoing ImmuneRACE study (first 160 participants) plus 1,254 subjects from 6 global collaborators. The material from the prospective study consisted of cDNA or gDNA derived from T cells, B-cell-depleted T cells, or PBMCs. Nearly every sample came with metadata listing a de-identified subject ID, COVID-19 status, age in years and sex. Where available, HLA class I and class II types were taken from metadata supplied by the sample provider and were not determined by assay-based typing. Overall results and qualifications from the work: Clinical and demographic metadata were provided uncurated, with the amount varying by source and participant.

This receptor was identified in a woman aged 80 or over with acute or convalescent COVID-19. This chain joins TRBV5-1 to TRBJ1-1; TRBD1 matches 7 bases in the middle. The source material was peripheral blood. The CDR3 is CASSLDVQGGSTEAFF. The sequenced DNA is TGCGCCAGCAGCTTGGATGTCCAGGGGGGCTCCACTGAAGCTTTCTTT.